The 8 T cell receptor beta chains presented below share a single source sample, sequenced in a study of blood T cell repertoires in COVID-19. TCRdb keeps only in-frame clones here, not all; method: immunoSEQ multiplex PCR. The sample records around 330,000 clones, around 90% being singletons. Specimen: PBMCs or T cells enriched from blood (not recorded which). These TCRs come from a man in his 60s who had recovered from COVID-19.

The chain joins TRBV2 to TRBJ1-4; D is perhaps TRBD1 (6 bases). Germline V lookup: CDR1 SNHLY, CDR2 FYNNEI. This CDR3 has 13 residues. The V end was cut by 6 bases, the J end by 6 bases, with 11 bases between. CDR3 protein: CASSEYRDEKLFF. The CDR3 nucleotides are TGTGCCAGCAGCGAATACAGGGATGAAAAACTGTTTTTT.

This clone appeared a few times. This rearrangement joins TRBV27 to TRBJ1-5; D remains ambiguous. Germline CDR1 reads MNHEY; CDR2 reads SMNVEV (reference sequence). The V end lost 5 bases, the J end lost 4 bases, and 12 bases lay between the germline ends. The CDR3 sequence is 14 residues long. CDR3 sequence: CASSDPNSNQPQHF. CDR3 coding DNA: TGTGCCAGCAGTGATCCCAACAGTAATCAGCCCCAGCATTTT.

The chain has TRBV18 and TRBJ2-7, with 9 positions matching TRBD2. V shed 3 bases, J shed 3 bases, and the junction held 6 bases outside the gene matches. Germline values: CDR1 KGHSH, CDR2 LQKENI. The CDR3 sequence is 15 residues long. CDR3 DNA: TGTGCCAGCTCACCGTTTGCGGGAGGGATCTACGAGCAGTACTTC. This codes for CASSPFAGGIYEQYF.

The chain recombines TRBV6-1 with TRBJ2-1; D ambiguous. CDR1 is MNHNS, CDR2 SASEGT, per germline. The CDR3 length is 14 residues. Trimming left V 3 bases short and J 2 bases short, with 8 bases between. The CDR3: CASSDLTAYNEQFF. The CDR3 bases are TGTGCCAGCAGTGATCTTACAGCCTACAATGAGCAGTTCTTC.

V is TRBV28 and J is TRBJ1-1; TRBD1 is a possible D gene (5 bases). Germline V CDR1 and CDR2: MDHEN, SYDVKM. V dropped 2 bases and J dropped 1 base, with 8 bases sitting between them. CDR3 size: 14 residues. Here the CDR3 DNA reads TGTGCCAGCAGTTTAGGGGCCTGGAACACTGAAGCTTTCTTT. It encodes CASSLGAWNTEAFF.

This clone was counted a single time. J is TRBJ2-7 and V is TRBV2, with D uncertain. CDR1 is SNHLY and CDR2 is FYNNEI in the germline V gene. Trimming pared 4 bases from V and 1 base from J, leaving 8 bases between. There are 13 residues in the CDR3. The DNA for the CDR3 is TGTGCCAGCAGTGCCGACATTTCCTACGAGCAGTACTTC. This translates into CASSADISYEQYF.

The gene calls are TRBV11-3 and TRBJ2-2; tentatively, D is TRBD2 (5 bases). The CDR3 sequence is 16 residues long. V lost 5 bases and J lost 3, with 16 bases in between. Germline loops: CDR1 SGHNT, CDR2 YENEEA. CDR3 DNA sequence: TGTGCCAGCAGCCCCCCCGGCGGACTCTACACCGGGGAGCTGTTTTTT. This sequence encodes CASSPPGGLYTGELFF. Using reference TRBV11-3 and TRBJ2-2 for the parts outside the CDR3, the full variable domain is EAGVVQSPRYKIIEKKQPVAFWCNPISGHNTLYWYLQNLGQGPELLIRYENEEAVDDSQLPKDRFSAERLKGVDSTLKIQPAELGDSAVYLCASSPPGGLYTGELFFGEGSRLTVL.

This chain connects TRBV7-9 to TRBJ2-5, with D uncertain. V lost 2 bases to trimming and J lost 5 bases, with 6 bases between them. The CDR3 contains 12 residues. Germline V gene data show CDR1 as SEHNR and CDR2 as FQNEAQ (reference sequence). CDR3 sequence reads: CASSLHRETQYF. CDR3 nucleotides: TGTGCCAGCAGCTTACATCGGGAGACCCAGTACTTC.